Listed below are T cell receptor beta chains from one sample, sequenced in a study of blood T cell repertoires in COVID-19. The repertoire was sequenced with immunoSEQ multiplex PCR; TCRdb's copy has only in-frame clones and lacks some. The sample records fewer than 90,000 clones, 88% being singletons. Material for sequencing was peripheral blood. All receptors derive from a man aged 60-69 years with acute or convalescent COVID-19. Both conserved end residues are part of each CDR3. The order of the fields is D gene, CDR3 length, clone size, J gene, V gene, CDR3 protein, CDR3 DNA. A D gene is named only where the DNA matches it firmly. For some rows the clone size is stated as once, few or many, or as a class when expanded; others skip it.

- 14 - TRBJ1-6 TRBV5-6 CASEPRSYNSPLHF TGTGCCAGCGAACCACGGAGCTATAATTCACCCCTCCACTTT
TRBD2 14 - TRBJ2-3 TRBV9 CASRPSGGADTQYF TGTGCCAGCAGGCCTAGCGGGGGGGCAGATACGCAGTATTTT
- 11 - TRBJ2-1 TRBV12-3/TRBV12-4 CASNGGIEMFF TGTGCCAGCAATGGAGGGATCGAGATGTTCTTC
- 14 few TRBJ1-4 TRBV5-6 CASSSGRRGEKLFF TGTGCCAGCAGCTCCGGGCGGAGGGGTGAAAAACTGTTTTTT
- 15 - TRBJ2-1 TRBV7-6 CASSLERVTSHEQFF TGTGCCAGCAGCTTAGAGCGGGTTACGTCCCATGAGCAGTTCTTC
TRBD2 16 few TRBJ2-7 TRBV9 CASSVQAGGPVDEQYF TGTGCCAGCAGCGTTCAAGCGGGAGGGCCAGTGGACGAGCAGTACTTC
- 13 - TRBJ2-7 TRBV29-1 CSVGRGFSYEQYF TGCAGCGTGGGACGGGGGTTCTCCTACGAGCAGTACTTC
TRBD2 15 - TRBJ2-2 TRBV11-3 CASTPGTSGDGELFF TGTGCCAGCACCCCCGGGACTAGCGGGGACGGGGAGCTGTTTTTT
- 16 - TRBJ2-2 TRBV5-4 CASNVRGLGSTGELFF TGTGCCAGCAACGTAAGGGGACTCGGAAGCACCGGGGAGCTGTTTTTT
TRBD2 13 once TRBJ2-7 TRBV30 CAWMREGTYEQYF TGTGCCTGGATGCGGGAGGGGACCTACGAGCAGTACTTC
TRBD2 14 once TRBJ2-5 TRBV10-3 CAISDGTRKETQYF TGTGCCATCAGTGACGGGACTAGAAAAGAGACCCAGTACTTC
- 13 once TRBJ1-2 TRBV5-1 CASSLEGQGGYTF TGCGCCAGCAGCTTGGAAGGGCAGGGTGGCTACACCTTC
- 14 - TRBJ2-3 TRBV29-1 CSVGDPGSTDTQYF TGCAGCGTAGGAGATCCAGGGAGCACAGATACGCAGTATTTT
TRBD1 15 - TRBJ1-5 TRBV20-1 CSASRTGFSNQPQHF TGCAGTGCGAGTCGGACAGGGTTTAGCAATCAGCCCCAGCATTTT
- 11 - TRBJ1-4 TRBV29-1 CSGGRAEKLFF TGCAGCGGGGGGAGGGCTGAAAAACTGTTTTTT
TRBD1 14 - TRBJ1-5 TRBV6-4 CASSDSGGGQPQHF TGTGCCAGCAGTGATTCAGGGGGCGGTCAGCCCCAGCATTTT
TRBD2 16 - TRBJ2-7 TRBV9 CASSVLREGQFYEQYF TGTGCCAGCAGCGTCTTGCGGGAGGGCCAGTTTTACGAGCAGTACTTC
- 15 - TRBJ2-7 TRBV29-1 CSVEELVGESYEQYF TGCAGCGTTGAAGAGCTCGTCGGGGAATCCTACGAGCAGTACTTC